The 12 T cell receptor beta chains listed next were all sequenced from one sample in a study of T cell repertoires in cytomegalovirus infection. TCRdb redid the calling of the reads with MiXCR, one entry per CDR3 protein. This sample has around 230,000 distinct CDR3 sequences, with roughly 6.5% found just once. Sequencing was performed on PBMCs. These receptors originate from a human donor in good health (CMV status not recorded). Some clones in this sample may be carry-over from other donors' samples.

There are many counts of this clonotype. The gene calls are TRBV10-3 and TRBJ2-2; D gene ambiguous. CDR3 length: 14 amino acids. With 6 bases removed from V and 1 base from J, the gap between germline ends came to 9 bases. Germline CDR1 ENHRY, CDR2 SYGVKD. CDR3 bases: TGTGCCATCAGCCCCCCGCAGAACACCGGGGAGCTGTTTTTT. It yields the protein CAISPPQNTGELFF.

In its sample, this clonotype was seen many times. The V and J genes are TRBV28 and TRBJ2-1; 12 bases align to TRBD2. Germline CDR1 is MDHEN and CDR2 is SYDVKM. With V trimmed by 2 bases and J by 7 bases, 6 bases remained unmatched. The CDR3 is 16 residues long. CDR3 nucleotide sequence: TGTGCCAGCAGTTTAATACTAGCGGGGGGCCAAAATGAGCAGTTCTTC. Amino acid sequence: CASSLILAGGQNEQFF. The whole variable domain, remainder taken from reference TRBV28 and TRBJ2-1, is DVKVTQSSRYLVKRTGEKVFLECVQDMDHENMFWYRQDPGLGLRLIYFSYDVKMKEKGDIPEGYSVSREKKERFSLILESASTNQTSMYLCASSLILAGGQNEQFFGPGTRLTVL.

This clonotype was seen a handful of times. The chain combines TRBV5-1 with TRBJ1-3; D remains unclear. V lost 1 base to trimming and J lost 0 bases, with 11 bases between them. The CDR3 is 16 residues long. Germline loops: CDR1 SGHRS, CDR2 YFSETQ. The DNA of the CDR3 is TGCGCCAGCAGCTTGCAGCAGATTGCCTCTGGAAACACCATATATTTT. It yields the protein CASSLQQIASGNTIYF.

The sample holds many counts of this clonotype. The chain joins TRBV13 to TRBJ1-4; no clear D gene. CDR1 PRHDT and CDR2 FYEKMQ come from the germline V gene (reference sequence). V lost 5 bases and J 0 bases, leaving 10 bases between the germline ends. The CDR3 runs to 15 residues. CDR3 sequence: CASSRRATTNEKLFF. As DNA, the CDR3 is TGTGCCAGCAGCAGACGAGCCACAACTAATGAAAAACTGTTTTTT.

This clonotype was detected ten times or more. The rearrangement links TRBV19 to TRBJ1-5; 9 bases line up with TRBD1. V was clipped by 8 bases and J by 6 bases; unmatched bases: 8. Per germline, CDR1 LNHDA and CDR2 SQIVND (reference sequence). The length of the CDR3 is 14 residues. The CDR3 is CASGRQGVGQPQHF. CDR3 sequence (DNA): TGTGCCAGTGGAAGACAGGGGGTTGGTCAGCCCCAGCATTTT. The full variable domain, in which reference TRBV19 and TRBJ1-5 provide the parts outside the CDR3, is DGGITQSPKYLFRKEGQNVTLSCEQNLNHDAMYWYRQDPGQGLRLIYYSQIVNDFQKGDIAEGYSVSREKKESFPLTVTSAQKNPTAFYLCASGRQGVGQPQHFGDGTRLSIL.

This clonotype was seen repeatedly, ten times or more. The chain links TRBV25-1 to TRBJ1-1; D is unclear. CDR1 and CDR2 from the germline V gene are MGHDK and SYGVNS. Between the trimmed V and J ends, which lost 2 bases and 2 bases, there was a span of 12 bases. This CDR3 comprises 15 residues. CDR3 loop: CASSEHQAGNTEAFF. For the CDR3, the DNA is TGTGCCAGCAGTGAACACCAGGCGGGAAACACTGAAGCTTTCTTT.

This clonotype was seen many times. The DNA of the CDR3 is TGTGCCAGCAGCCAGGTCGACAGGGACAATCAGCCCCAGCATTTT. Residues: CASSQVDRDNQPQHF. This rearrangement joins TRBV4-2 to TRBJ1-5, with TRBD1 matching over 7 bases. The V segment lost 3 bases and the J segment 3 bases; nucleotides outside the gene matches: 5. Germline V gives CDR1 LGHNA, CDR2 YNFKEQ. This CDR3 contains 15 residues.

This clonotype was counted many times. V gene TRBV19 combines with J gene TRBJ1-1; D uncertain. There are 14 residues in the CDR3. V was shortened by 3 bases and J by 1 base, with 9 bases between the two germline ends. Looked up from germline, CDR1 is LNHDA and CDR2 is SQIVND (reference sequence). For the CDR3, the DNA is TGTGCCAGTAGTATCCTCACTTCGAACACTGAAGCTTTCTTT. This sequence encodes CASSILTSNTEAFF.

V is TRBV6-2 or TRBV6-3 and J is TRBJ1-5; D perhaps matches TRBD1 (5 bases). Between the trimmed V and J ends, which lost 10 bases and 2 bases, there was a span of 18 bases. This CDR3 is 15 amino acids long. Germline lookup yields CDR1 MNHEY and CDR2 SVGEGT. The CDR3 bases are TGTGCCACCAGGAACGGGGGGTTTTGCAATCAGCCCCAGCATTTT. Amino acid sequence: CATRNGGFCNQPQHF.

This chain connects TRBV14 to TRBJ2-7; perhaps TRBD1 as D (6 bases). Germline CDR1 and CDR2: SGHDN and FVKESK. V was shortened by 1 base and J by 3 bases, with 13 bases between the two germline ends. The CDR3 loop spans 15 amino acids. CDR3 amino acids: CASSQVFVQGYEQYF. CDR3 coding DNA: TGTGCCAGCAGCCAAGTGTTCGTACAGGGCTACGAGCAGTACTTC.

This clonotype was seen at least ten times. The chain joins TRBV7-3 to TRBJ2-3; TRBD2 matches at 9 bases. This CDR3 contains 16 residues. Trimming removed 1 base from V and 6 bases from J; junction bases left unmatched: 8. In germline, CDR1 is SGHTA, CDR2 FQGTGA. The CDR3 spells CASSLNGGGDPDTQYF. Here the CDR3 DNA reads TGTGCCAGCAGCTTAAACGGCGGGGGGGACCCGGATACGCAGTATTTT.

This clonotype was found many times. The rearrangement uses TRBV5-1 and TRBJ1-1; a possible D gene is TRBD1 (5 bases). Germline loops: CDR1 SGHRS, CDR2 YFSETQ. Trimming stripped 0 bases from V and 0 bases from J, with 21 bases between. The CDR3 is 19 amino acids. The CDR3 coding sequence is TGCGCCAGCAGCTTGGTTGGGTGGTGGCAGGGTGACATGAACACTGAAGCTTTCTTT. Translation: CASSLVGWWQGDMNTEAFF.